This is a list of T cell receptor beta chains from one sample in a study of blood T cell repertoires in COVID-19. Produced via immunoSEQ multiplex PCR; TCRdb's table is partial and in-frame only. The table includes about 46,000 clones, 75% to 90% detected once. The sample consisted of peripheral blood. The receptors here all came from a woman at least 80 years old with COVID-19, enrolled during active disease. Each CDR3 is given with its conserved first and last residue. A D gene is named only where the DNA matches it firmly.

V gene	D gene	J gene	CDR3 protein
TRBV3-1/TRBV3-2	TRBD2	TRBJ2-1	CASSQGGGGAFEQFF
TRBV7-8	TRBD1	TRBJ1-4	CASSLAPGQGRGEKLFF
TRBV12-5	NA	TRBJ1-2	CATGSIANYGYTF
TRBV11-2	TRBD1	TRBJ1-2	CASSLGTGHYGYTF
TRBV18	TRBD2	TRBJ2-7	CASSPLAGVTEQYF
TRBV27	NA	TRBJ2-3	CASSIRTSTDTQYF
TRBV7-2	TRBD1	TRBJ1-2	CASSSNRGRNYGYTF
TRBV5-8	TRBD2	TRBJ2-4	CASSFKLAGGNIQYF
TRBV6-5	NA	TRBJ2-7	CASRPWGTPYEQYF
TRBV27	NA	TRBJ2-2	CASTPKGSRSGELFF
TRBV5-1	TRBD1	TRBJ2-5	CASSWGTGEETQYF
TRBV24-1	TRBD2	TRBJ2-5	CATSDSGTEETQYF
TRBV21-1	NA	TRBJ2-1	CASSRGFDWDSSYNEQFF
TRBV4-1	TRBD1	TRBJ2-2	CASSQGGQEILTGELFF
TRBV7-3	NA	TRBJ2-1	CASSHREGEQFF
TRBV7-2	TRBD1	TRBJ2-1	CASSLTGGANEQFF
TRBV7-2	TRBD1	TRBJ2-7	CASSTRTGGYEQYF
TRBV5-5	TRBD2	TRBJ2-1	CASSLTGGDYNEQFF
TRBV6-2/TRBV6-3	TRBD2	TRBJ2-5	CASSDPAGDGGETQYF
TRBV6-1	TRBD1	TRBJ2-1	CASSEGQGPLSSYNEQFF
TRBV24-1	NA	TRBJ2-1	CATSEEGAVNEQFF
TRBV7-2	NA	TRBJ2-7	CASSLLDEQYF
TRBV6-1	TRBD1	TRBJ1-3	CASSDRGRGNTIYF
TRBV5-1	NA	TRBJ2-1	CASSLHQGTTYNEQFF
TRBV5-1	TRBD1	TRBJ1-2	CASSLGRDSLDGYTF
TRBV27	NA	TRBJ2-7	CASSPNTILVYEQYF
TRBV6-5	TRBD2	TRBJ2-5	CASSTLAGGVETQYF
TRBV11-2	TRBD2	TRBJ2-7	CASSLRPPVRDYTYEQYF
TRBV6-1	NA	TRBJ2-2	CASSEISHPEYTGELFF
TRBV7-3	NA	TRBJ2-3	CASSLTGADTQYF
TRBV10-3	TRBD1	TRBJ2-5	CAISDSRDRERGQYF
TRBV7-9	NA	TRBJ2-3	CASSLVAFASTDTQYF
TRBV7-2	NA	TRBJ1-2	CASSITGSYTF
TRBV7-3	TRBD1	TRBJ1-1	CASGPGTAPYVTFF
TRBV19	NA	TRBJ2-7	CASSRLQGPYEQYF
TRBV6-6	NA	TRBJ2-2	CASNSVRNTGELFF
TRBV19	TRBD2	TRBJ2-3	CASTGAGRSGRNTDTQYF
TRBV3-1/TRBV3-2	TRBD1	TRBJ2-7	CASSQGPVRWAAGGEQYF
TRBV24-1	TRBD1	TRBJ2-5	CATSDLGQGEGETQYF
TRBV19	TRBD2	TRBJ2-1	CASSRGTSGSLYNEQFF
TRBV5-4	NA	TRBJ1-1	CASSRGGVGAFF
TRBV7-8	TRBD1	TRBJ2-2	CASSSSAYRGAGELFF
TRBV7-2	NA	TRBJ1-3	CASSLAAGSAGNTIYF
TRBV7-2	TRBD1	TRBJ1-5	CASSLRTGANQPQHF
TRBV15	NA	TRBJ2-7	CATSGGREAYEQYF
TRBV6-2/TRBV6-3	TRBD2	TRBJ2-5	CASSWGPGGTQYF
TRBV19	TRBD1	TRBJ2-7	CASSIGQEWDEQYF
TRBV20-1	TRBD2	TRBJ2-1	CTAAGGNEQFF
TRBV28	NA	TRBJ1-1	CASSFPRGNTEAFF
TRBV28	NA	TRBJ2-2	CASSGGAPGELFF
TRBV9	TRBD1	TRBJ1-6	CASSARGTELSPLHF
TRBV5-5	TRBD1	TRBJ2-1	CASSLAGQRANNEQFF
TRBV7-9	NA	TRBJ1-6	CASSLEGSNSPLHF
TRBV19	TRBD1	TRBJ2-1	CASSIWTGSYNEQFF